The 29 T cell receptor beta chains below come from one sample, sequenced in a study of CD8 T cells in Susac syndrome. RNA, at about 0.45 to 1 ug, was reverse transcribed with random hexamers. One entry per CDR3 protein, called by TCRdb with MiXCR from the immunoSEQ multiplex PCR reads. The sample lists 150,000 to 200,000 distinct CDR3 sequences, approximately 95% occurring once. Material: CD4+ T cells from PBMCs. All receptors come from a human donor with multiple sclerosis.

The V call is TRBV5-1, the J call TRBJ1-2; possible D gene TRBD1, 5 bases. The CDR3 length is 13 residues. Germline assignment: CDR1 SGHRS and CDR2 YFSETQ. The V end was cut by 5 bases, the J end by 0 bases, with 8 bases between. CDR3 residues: CASSWDPNYGYTF. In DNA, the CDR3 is TGCGCCAGCAGTTGGGACCCTAACTATGGCTACACCTTC.

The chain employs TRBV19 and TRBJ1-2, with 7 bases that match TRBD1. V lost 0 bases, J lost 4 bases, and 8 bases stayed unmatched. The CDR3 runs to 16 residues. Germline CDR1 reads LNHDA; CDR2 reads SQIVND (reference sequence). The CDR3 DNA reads TGTGCCAGTAGTATAGATTGGACGGGACAGTCCTATGGCTACACCTTC. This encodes CASSIDWTGQSYGYTF.

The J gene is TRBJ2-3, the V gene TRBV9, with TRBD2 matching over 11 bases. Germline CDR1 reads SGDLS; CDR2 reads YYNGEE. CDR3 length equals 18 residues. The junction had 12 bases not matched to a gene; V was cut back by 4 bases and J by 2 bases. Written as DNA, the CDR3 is TGTGCCAGCAGCTTATCCTCCCTTAGCGGGAGGGCCACAGATACGCAGTATTTT. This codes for CASSLSSLSGRATDTQYF.

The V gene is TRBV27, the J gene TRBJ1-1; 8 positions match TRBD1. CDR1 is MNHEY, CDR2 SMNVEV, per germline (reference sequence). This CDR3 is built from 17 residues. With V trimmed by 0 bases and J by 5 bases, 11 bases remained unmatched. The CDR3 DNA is TGTGCCAGCAGTTTATCGCGATTGACAGGGGCGGTAACTGAAGCTTTCTTT. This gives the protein CASSLSRLTGAVTEAFF.

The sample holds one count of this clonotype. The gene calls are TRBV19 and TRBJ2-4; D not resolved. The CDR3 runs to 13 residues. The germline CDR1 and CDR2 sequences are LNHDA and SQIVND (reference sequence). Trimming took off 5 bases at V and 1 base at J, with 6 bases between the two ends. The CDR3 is CASSSFAKNIQYF. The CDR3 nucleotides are TGTGCCAGTAGTTCCTTTGCCAAAAACATTCAGTACTTC.

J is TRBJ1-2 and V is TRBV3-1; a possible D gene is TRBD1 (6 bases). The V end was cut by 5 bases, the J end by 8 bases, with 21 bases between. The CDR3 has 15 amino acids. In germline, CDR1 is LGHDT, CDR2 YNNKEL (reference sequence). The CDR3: CASSYLGGDRGGYTF. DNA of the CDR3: TGTGCCAGCAGCTACCTCGGGGGCGACCGGGGCGGCTACACCTTC.

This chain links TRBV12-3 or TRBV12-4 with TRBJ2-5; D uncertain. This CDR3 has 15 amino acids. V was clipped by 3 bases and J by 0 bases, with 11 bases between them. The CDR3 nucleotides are TGTGCCAGCAGTTTTAGTCTGCGGAACCAAGAGACCCAGTACTTC. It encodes CASSFSLRNQETQYF.

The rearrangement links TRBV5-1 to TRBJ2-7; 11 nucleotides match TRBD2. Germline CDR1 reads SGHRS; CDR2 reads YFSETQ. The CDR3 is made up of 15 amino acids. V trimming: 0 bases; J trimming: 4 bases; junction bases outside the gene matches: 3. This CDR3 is CASSLDPSGGYEQYF. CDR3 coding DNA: TGCGCCAGCAGCTTGGATCCTAGCGGGGGGTACGAGCAGTACTTC.

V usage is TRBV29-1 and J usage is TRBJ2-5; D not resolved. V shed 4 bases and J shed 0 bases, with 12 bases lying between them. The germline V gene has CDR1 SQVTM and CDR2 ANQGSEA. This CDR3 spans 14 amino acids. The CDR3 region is CSVGVYEYQETQYF. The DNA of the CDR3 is TGCAGCGTTGGGGTTTATGAGTACCAAGAGACCCAGTACTTC.

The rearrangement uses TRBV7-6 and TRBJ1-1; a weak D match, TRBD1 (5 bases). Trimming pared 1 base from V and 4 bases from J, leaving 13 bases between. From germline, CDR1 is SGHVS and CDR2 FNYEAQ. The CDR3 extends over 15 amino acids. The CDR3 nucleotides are TGTGCCAGCAGCTTAGTTGGGGGAAGAGGCACTGAAGCTTTCTTT. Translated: CASSLVGGRGTEAFF.

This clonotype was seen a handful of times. The DNA for the CDR3 is TGTGCCAGCAGTCTAGACAGAAATCAGCCCCAGCATTTT. Translating it yields CASSLDRNQPQHF. The chain links TRBV28 to TRBJ1-5; possible D gene TRBD1, 5 bases. Trimming took 5 bases from V and 4 from J, leaving 9 bases between them. The CDR3 spans 13 residues. The germline V gene encodes CDR1 MDHEN and CDR2 SYDVKM.

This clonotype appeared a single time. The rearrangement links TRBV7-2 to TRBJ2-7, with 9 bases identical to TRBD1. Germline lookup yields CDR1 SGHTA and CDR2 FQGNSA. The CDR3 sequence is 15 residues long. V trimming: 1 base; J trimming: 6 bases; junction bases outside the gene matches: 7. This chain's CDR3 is CASSLGGQGYGEQYF. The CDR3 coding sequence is TGTGCCAGCAGCTTAGGGGGACAGGGTTACGGCGAGCAGTACTTC.

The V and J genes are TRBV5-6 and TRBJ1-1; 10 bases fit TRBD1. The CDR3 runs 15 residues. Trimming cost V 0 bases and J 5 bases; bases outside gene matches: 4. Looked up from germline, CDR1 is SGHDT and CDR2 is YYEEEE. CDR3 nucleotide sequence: TGTGCCAGCAGCTTGGGGGACAGGGGTTGGACTGAAGCTTTCTTT. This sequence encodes CASSLGDRGWTEAFF.

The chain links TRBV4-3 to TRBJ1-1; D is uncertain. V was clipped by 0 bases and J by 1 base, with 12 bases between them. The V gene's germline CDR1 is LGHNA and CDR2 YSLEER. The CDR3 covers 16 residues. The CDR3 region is CASSQDDYSQNTEAFF. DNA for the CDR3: TGCGCCAGCAGCCAAGATGATTACAGTCAGAACACTGAAGCTTTCTTT.

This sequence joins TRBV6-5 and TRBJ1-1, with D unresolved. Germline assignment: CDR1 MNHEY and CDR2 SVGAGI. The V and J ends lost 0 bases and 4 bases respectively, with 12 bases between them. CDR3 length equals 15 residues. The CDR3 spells CASSYSIGRVTEAFF. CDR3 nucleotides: TGTGCCAGCAGTTACTCGATTGGGCGGGTCACTGAAGCTTTCTTT.

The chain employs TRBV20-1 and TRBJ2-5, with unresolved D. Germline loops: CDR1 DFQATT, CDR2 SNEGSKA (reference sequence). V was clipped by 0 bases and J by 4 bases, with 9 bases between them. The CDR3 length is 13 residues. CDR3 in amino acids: CSARDSIGETQYF. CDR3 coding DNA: TGCAGTGCTAGAGACAGTATCGGAGAGACCCAGTACTTC.

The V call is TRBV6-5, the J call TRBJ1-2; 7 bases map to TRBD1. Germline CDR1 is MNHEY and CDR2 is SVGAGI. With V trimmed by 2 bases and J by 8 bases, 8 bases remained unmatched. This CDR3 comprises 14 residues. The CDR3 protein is CASSYGDSSLGYTF. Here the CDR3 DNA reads TGTGCCAGCAGTTACGGGGACAGCTCGTTGGGCTACACCTTC.

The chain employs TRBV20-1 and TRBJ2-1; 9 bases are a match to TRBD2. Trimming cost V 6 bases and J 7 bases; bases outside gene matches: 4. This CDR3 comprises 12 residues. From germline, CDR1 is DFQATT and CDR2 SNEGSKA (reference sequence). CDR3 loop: CSAGREGNEQFF. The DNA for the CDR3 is TGCAGTGCCGGGCGGGAGGGGAATGAGCAGTTCTTC.

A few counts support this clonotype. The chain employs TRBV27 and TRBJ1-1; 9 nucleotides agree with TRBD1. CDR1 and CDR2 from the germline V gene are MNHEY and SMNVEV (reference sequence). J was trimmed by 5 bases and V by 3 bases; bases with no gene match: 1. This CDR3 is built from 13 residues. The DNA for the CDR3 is TGTGCCAGCAGTTTTGACAGGGGGACTGAAGCTTTCTTT. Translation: CASSFDRGTEAFF.

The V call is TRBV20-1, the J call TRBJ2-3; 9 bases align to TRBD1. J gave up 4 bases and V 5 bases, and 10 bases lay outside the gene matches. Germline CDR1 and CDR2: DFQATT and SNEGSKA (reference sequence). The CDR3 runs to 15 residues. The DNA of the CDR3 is TGCAGTGCTCCGAGGCAGGACAGGGGCCCAGATACGCAGTATTTT. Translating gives CSAPRQDRGPDTQYF.

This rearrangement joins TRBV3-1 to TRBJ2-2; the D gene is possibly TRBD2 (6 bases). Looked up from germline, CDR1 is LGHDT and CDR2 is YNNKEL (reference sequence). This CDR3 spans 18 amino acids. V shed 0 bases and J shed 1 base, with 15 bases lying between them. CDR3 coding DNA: TGTGCCAGCAGCCAAGATTCGCCCGGGGGTCGGAACACCGGGGAGCTGTTTTTT. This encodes CASSQDSPGGRNTGELFF.

The CDR3 is CASSQDGYRGPQHF. The CDR3 coding sequence is TGCGCCAGCAGCCAAGACGGCTATCGTGGGCCCCAGCATTTT. The V gene is TRBV4-3, the J gene TRBJ1-5, with D uncertain. In germline, CDR1 is LGHNA, CDR2 YSLEER. The V end lost 0 bases, the J end lost 9 bases, and 12 bases lay between the germline ends. The CDR3 runs to 14 residues.

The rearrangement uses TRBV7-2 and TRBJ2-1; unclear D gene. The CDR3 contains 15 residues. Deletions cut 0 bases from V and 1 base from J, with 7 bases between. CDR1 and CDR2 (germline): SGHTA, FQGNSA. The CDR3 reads CASSLAQRSYNEQFF. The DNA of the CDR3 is TGTGCCAGCAGCTTAGCACAGCGTTCCTACAATGAGCAGTTCTTC.

DNA of the CDR3: TGCGCCAGCAGCTCAACCCCGGGGACAGTTATGAACACTGAAGCTTTCTTT. Its protein product is CASSSTPGTVMNTEAFF. This chain joins TRBV5-1 and TRBJ1-1, with 7 bases fitting TRBD1. Trimming removed 3 bases from V and 0 bases from J; junction bases left unmatched: 11. The germline gives CDR1 SGHRS, CDR2 YFSETQ. The CDR3 has 17 residues.

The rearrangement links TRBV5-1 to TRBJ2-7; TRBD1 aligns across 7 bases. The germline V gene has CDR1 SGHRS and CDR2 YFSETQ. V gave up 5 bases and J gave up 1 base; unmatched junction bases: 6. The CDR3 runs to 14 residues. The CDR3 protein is CASRERQGSYEQYF. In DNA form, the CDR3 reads TGCGCCAGCAGAGAAAGACAGGGTTCCTACGAGCAGTACTTC.

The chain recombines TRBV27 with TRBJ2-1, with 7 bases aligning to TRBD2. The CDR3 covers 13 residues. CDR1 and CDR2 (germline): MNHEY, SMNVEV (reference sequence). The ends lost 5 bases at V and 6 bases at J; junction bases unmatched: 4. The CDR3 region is CASSNGLVNEQFF. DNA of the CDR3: TGTGCCAGCAGTAACGGACTAGTCAATGAGCAGTTCTTC.

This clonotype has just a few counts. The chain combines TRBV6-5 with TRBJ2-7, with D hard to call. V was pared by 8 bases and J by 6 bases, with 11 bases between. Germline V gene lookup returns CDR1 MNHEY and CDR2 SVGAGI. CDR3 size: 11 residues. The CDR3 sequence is CASQGAAEQYF. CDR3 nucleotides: TGTGCCAGCCAAGGAGCAGCCGAGCAGTACTTC.

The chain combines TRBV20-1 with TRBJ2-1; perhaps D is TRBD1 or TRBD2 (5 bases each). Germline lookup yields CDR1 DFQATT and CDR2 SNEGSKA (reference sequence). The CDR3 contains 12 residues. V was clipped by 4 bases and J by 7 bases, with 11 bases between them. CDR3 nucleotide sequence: TGCAGTGCTACCCGGGACGGGAATGAGCAGTTCTTC. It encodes CSATRDGNEQFF.

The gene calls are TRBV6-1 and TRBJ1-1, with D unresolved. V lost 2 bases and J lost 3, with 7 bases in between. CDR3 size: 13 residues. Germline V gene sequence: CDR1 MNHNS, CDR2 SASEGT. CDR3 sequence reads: CASSEYGDTEAFF. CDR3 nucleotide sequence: TGTGCCAGCAGTGAATACGGGGACACTGAAGCTTTCTTT.